These 32 T cell receptor beta chains were sequenced from one sample in a study of T-cell reconstitution after alpha-beta-depleted transplantation in children. Preparation of the TCRbeta library was carried out with unique molecular identifiers. TCRdb re-derived calls from the PCR reads in MiXCR, one entry per CDR3 protein. Among hundreds of thousands of distinct CDR3 sequences, roughly 15% were seen once, and the ten largest hold under 6%. This specimen was PBMCs, mostly from graft donor cells, taken 360 days after TCRalphabeta/CD19-depleted stem cell transplant. The receptors stem from a male patient under 18 who had a stem cell transplant for acute lymphoblastic leukemia, so the T cells may come from the graft donor.

This clonotype was seen more than once but under ten times. The chain uses TRBV9 and TRBJ2-7; 9 bases match TRBD1. Germline CDR1 is SGDLS and CDR2 is YYNGEE. The CDR3 is made up of 15 amino acids. V lost 4 bases to trimming and J lost 1 base; unmatched junction nucleotides: 6. CDR3 coding DNA: TGTGCCAGCAGCCCCATCGGACAGGGGTCCTACGAGCAGTACTTC. It translates to CASSPIGQGSYEQYF.

In this sample, this clonotype turned up many times. The chain recombines TRBV20-1 with TRBJ2-2, with D perhaps TRBD2 (5 bases). Trimming cost V 6 bases and J 4 bases, with 12 bases left between them. From germline, CDR1 is DFQATT and CDR2 SNEGSKA (reference sequence). The CDR3 has 13 amino acids. The CDR3 protein is CSASWRFTGELFF. The CDR3 DNA follows: TGCAGTGCAAGTTGGAGGTTCACCGGGGAGCTGTTTTTT.

This chain connects TRBV18 to TRBJ1-4; D is undetermined. The CDR3 is made up of 16 amino acids. With 3 bases removed from V and 0 bases from J, the gap between germline ends came to 11 bases. The V gene's germline CDR1 is KGHSH and CDR2 LQKENI. CDR3 sequence reads: CASSPLPYATNEKLFF. The CDR3 region has the DNA TGTGCCAGCTCACCCCTCCCTTATGCAACTAATGAAAAACTGTTTTTT.

The CDR3: CSASERVSYEQYF. The DNA for the CDR3 is TGCAGTGCTAGCGAGCGGGTAAGCTACGAGCAGTACTTC. The chain employs TRBV20-1 and TRBJ2-7; perhaps TRBD2 as D (6 bases). The CDR3 loop spans 13 amino acids. The V gene lost 3 bases and the J gene lost 3 bases, with 12 bases spanning the gap. CDR1 DFQATT and CDR2 SNEGSKA come from the germline V gene (reference sequence).

V gene TRBV12-3 or TRBV12-4 combines with J gene TRBJ2-5; no definite D call. The CDR3 covers 14 residues. Trimming left V 3 bases short and J 1 base short, with 9 bases between. As DNA, the CDR3 is TGTGCCAGCAGTTTCGTAAACAGCCAAGAGACCCAGTACTTC. Amino acids: CASSFVNSQETQYF.

This clonotype was observed a handful of times. The chain couples TRBV5-1 to TRBJ2-1, with D possibly TRBD1 on 6 matching bases. The V and J ends lost 1 base and 2 bases respectively, with 19 bases between them. The V gene's germline CDR1 is SGHRS and CDR2 YFSETQ. The CDR3 has 18 residues. CDR3 DNA: TGCGCCAGCAGCTTGTCGTTCAAACCGGGACAAGCCTACAATGAGCAGTTCTTC. Protein sequence: CASSLSFKPGQAYNEQFF.

The chain is built from TRBV5-1 and TRBJ2-3; 13 nucleotides match TRBD2. Trimming cost V 4 bases and J 2 bases; bases outside gene matches: 4. Per germline, CDR1 SGHRS and CDR2 YFSETQ. CDR3 size: 16 residues. The CDR3 spells CASSIGLAGATDTQYF. The CDR3 DNA reads as TGCGCCAGCAGCATAGGACTAGCGGGAGCCACAGATACGCAGTATTTT.

The chain has TRBV12-3 or TRBV12-4 and TRBJ2-5; TRBD2 matches at 7 bases. The V and J ends lost 4 bases and 5 bases, in that order; junction bases with no gene match: 7. The CDR3 totals 14 residues. The CDR3 DNA sequence: TGTGCCAGCAGTTCCCCCGCGGGAGACGAGACCCAGTACTTC. It encodes CASSSPAGDETQYF.

This clonotype showed up just a few times. The chain couples TRBV20-1 to TRBJ2-4; the match to TRBD2 covers 10 bases. The CDR3 is 20 residues long. V lost 3 bases, J lost 0 bases, and 17 bases stayed unmatched. The germline CDR1 and CDR2 sequences are DFQATT and SNEGSKA (reference sequence). The CDR3 region has the DNA TGCAGTGCTAGGGTCCTTGGACTAGCGGACGGAAAACTAGCCAAAAACATTCAGTACTTC. This sequence encodes CSARVLGLADGKLAKNIQYF.

This clonotype was observed once. The gene calls are TRBV11-2 and TRBJ2-3; D not certain. Per the germline V gene, CDR1 is SGHAT and CDR2 is FQNNGV. Trimming removed 5 bases from V and 3 bases from J, with 24 bases in between. The CDR3 totals 18 residues. The CDR3 is CASSPELPRRFWTDTQYF. Here the CDR3 DNA reads TGTGCCAGCAGCCCCGAGTTGCCAAGGAGATTTTGGACAGATACGCAGTATTTT.

The CDR3 spells CASSKIGPPLNEQFF. In nucleotides, the CDR3 is TGTGCCAGTAGTAAAATAGGCCCACCCCTCAATGAGCAGTTCTTC. This chain links TRBV19 with TRBJ2-1; D remains unclear. Germline loops: CDR1 LNHDA, CDR2 SQIVND (reference sequence). The CDR3 contains 15 residues. The V and J ends lost 4 bases and 6 bases respectively, with 16 bases between them.

The rearrangement links TRBV4-1 to TRBJ2-3, with D unresolved. Germline values: CDR1 MGHRA, CDR2 YSYEKL. Trimming shortened V by 0 bases and J by 0 bases, and 7 bases separated the two germline ends. This CDR3 contains 15 residues. CDR3 coding DNA: TGCGCCAGCAGCCAAGAAGCGACTAGCACAGATACGCAGTATTTT. Protein product: CASSQEATSTDTQYF.

This clonotype was picked up a small number of times. The chain has TRBV10-1 and TRBJ2-2, with D possibly being TRBD1 or TRBD2 (6 bases each). The germline V gene has CDR1 WNHNN and CDR2 SYGVQD (reference sequence). The V end was cut by 4 bases, the J end by 5 bases, with 17 bases between. There are 16 residues in the CDR3. This CDR3 reads CASSVRRGARTGELFF. The DNA for the CDR3 is TGCGCCAGCAGTGTCAGGAGGGGGGCGAGGACCGGGGAGCTGTTTTTT.

This CDR3 reads CASSSGLFTDTQYF. In nucleotides, the CDR3 is TGCGCCAGCAGCTCCGGACTATTCACAGATACGCAGTATTTT. The chain joins TRBV5-1 to TRBJ2-3; TRBD2 is a possible D gene (6 bases). Trimming stripped 3 bases from V and 2 bases from J, with 10 bases between. Germline loops: CDR1 SGHRS, CDR2 YFSETQ. The CDR3 consists of 14 residues.

The chain employs TRBV5-5 and TRBJ1-1; TRBD1 might be the D (6 bases). Germline values: CDR1 SGHKS, CDR2 YYEKEE (reference sequence). This CDR3 spans 18 amino acids. V lost 1 base and J lost 0, with 19 bases in between. The CDR3 spells CASSLRYRGGVVNTEAFF. DNA for the CDR3: TGTGCCAGCAGCTTGCGGTATCGAGGGGGGGTAGTGAACACTGAAGCTTTCTTT. Based on the CDR3 plus reference TRBV5-5 and TRBJ1-1, the full variable domain is DAGVTQSPTHLIKTRGQQVTLRCSPISGHKSVSWYQQVLGQGPQFIFQYYEKEERGRGNFPDRFSARQFPNYSSELNVNALLLGDSALYLCASSLRYRGGVVNTEAFFGQGTRLTVV.

This chain connects TRBV5-4 to TRBJ2-1, with 7 bases identical to TRBD2. With V trimmed by 0 bases and J by 9 bases, 9 bases remained unmatched. The germline V gene encodes CDR1 SGHNT and CDR2 YYREEE (reference sequence). The CDR3 spans 15 residues. The DNA for the CDR3 is TGTGCCAGCAGCTTGGTGGCGGGAGCCGCTTTTGAGCAGTTCTTC. As protein: CASSLVAGAAFEQFF. Drawing the rest from reference TRBV5-4 and TRBJ2-1, the complete variable domain is ETGVTQSPTHLIKTRGQQVTLRCSSQSGHNTVSWYQQALGQGPQFIFQYYREEENGRGNFPPRFSGLQFPNYSSELNVNALELDDSALYLCASSLVAGAAFEQFFGPGTRLTVL.

Worth noting for this clonotype: The junction departs from germline at one end; a sequencing error may be responsible. The CDR3 is CSAPKVAGPLQDF. CDR3 DNA: TGCAGTGCTCCCAAGGTAGCGGGACCCCTTCAGGACTTC. V and J are TRBV20-1 and TRBJ2-7; the match to TRBD2 covers 8 bases. Looked up from germline, CDR1 is DFQATT and CDR2 is SNEGSKA (reference sequence). This CDR3 comprises 13 residues.

This clonotype appeared many times. The V gene is TRBV5-1, the J gene TRBJ1-1, with 7 positions matching TRBD1. There are 12 residues in the CDR3. The V segment lost 4 bases and the J segment 7 bases; nucleotides outside the gene matches: 4. The germline CDR1 and CDR2 sequences are SGHRS and YFSETQ. CDR3 protein: CASSPGTVEAFF. For the CDR3, the DNA is TGCGCCAGCAGCCCTGGGACAGTTGAAGCTTTCTTT.

This clonotype was seen many times. This chain connects TRBV29-1 to TRBJ2-5; the match to TRBD2 covers 11 bases. CDR3 size: 16 residues. CDR1 is SQVTM, CDR2 ANQGSEA, per germline. V lost 3 bases and J lost 5; bases outside the gene matches: 11. The CDR3 region is CSVDSPSGRRRETQYF. The CDR3 DNA sequence: TGCAGCGTTGATTCGCCTAGCGGGAGGCGCCGCGAGACCCAGTACTTC.

A few counts support this clonotype. The rearrangement uses TRBV20-1 and TRBJ2-3, with 9 bases lining up with TRBD2. The J segment lost 5 bases and the V segment lost 7 bases, leaving 13 bases of the junction unmatched. Germline V gives CDR1 DFQATT, CDR2 SNEGSKA (reference sequence). The CDR3 sequence is 15 residues long. The CDR3 loop is CSVPPGGGAGDTQYF. CDR3 DNA: TGCAGTGTACCACCGGGCGGGGGGGCCGGAGATACGCAGTATTTT.

The J gene is TRBJ2-3, the V gene TRBV18, with 7 bases that match TRBD2. This CDR3 comprises 17 residues. Trimming took 2 bases from V and 0 from J; bases not matched to a gene: 8. The V gene's germline CDR1 is KGHSH and CDR2 LQKENI. CDR3 loop: CASSPAYPSGSTDTQYF. For the CDR3, the DNA is TGTGCCAGCTCACCAGCATACCCTAGCGGAAGCACAGATACGCAGTATTTT. Filled out from reference TRBV18 and TRBJ2-3, the complete variable domain reads NAGVMQNPRHLVRRRGQEARLRCSPMKGHSHVYWYRQLPEEGLKFMVYLQKENIIDESGMPKERFSAEFPKEGPSILRIQQVVRGDSAAYFCASSPAYPSGSTDTQYFGPGTRLTVL.

This clonotype was seen a few times. The chain couples TRBV5-1 to TRBJ2-5; no firm D call. Trimming removed 0 bases at V and 0 bases at J, with 9 bases between. Germline V gives CDR1 SGHRS, CDR2 YFSETQ. CDR3 length: 15 amino acids. For the CDR3, the DNA is TGCGCCAGCAGCTTGGGGTACGCGTACCAAGAGACCCAGTACTTC. Amino acid sequence: CASSLGYAYQETQYF.

J is TRBJ2-7 and V is TRBV20-1, with D possibly TRBD2 on 6 matching bases. CDR1 is DFQATT and CDR2 is SNEGSKA in the germline V gene (reference sequence). Trimming shortened V by 2 bases and J by 5 bases, and 16 bases separated the two germline ends. This CDR3 comprises 14 residues. The DNA of the CDR3 is TGCAGTGCTAGAAACCCGGCTAGCGACAACGAGCAGTACTTC. It encodes CSARNPASDNEQYF.

This clonotype was seen more than once but under ten times. The chain recombines TRBV20-1 with TRBJ2-2; D call uncertain. Looked up from germline, CDR1 is DFQATT and CDR2 is SNEGSKA (reference sequence). The length of the CDR3 is 13 residues. The V end was cut by 2 bases, the J end by 2 bases, with 6 bases between. In DNA, the CDR3 is TGCAGTGCTAGACACGACAACACCGGGGAGCTGTTTTTT. It yields the protein CSARHDNTGELFF.

The rearrangement joins TRBV18 to TRBJ1-5, with no clear D. The CDR3 is made up of 13 amino acids. Germline CDR1 reads KGHSH; CDR2 reads LQKENI. Trimming removed 7 bases at V and 3 bases at J, with 10 bases between. CDR3 sequence reads: CASCSYVNQPQHF. The DNA for the CDR3 is TGTGCCAGCTGTTCTTATGTCAATCAGCCCCAGCATTTT.

The gene calls are TRBV2 and TRBJ2-1; TRBD2 aligns across 9 bases. The CDR3 contains 14 residues. CDR1 SNHLY and CDR2 FYNNEI come from the germline V gene. With V trimmed by 8 bases and J by 5 bases, 7 bases remained unmatched. CDR3 residues: CASCGRAGHNEQFF. As DNA, the CDR3 is TGTGCCAGCTGCGGGAGGGCCGGCCACAATGAGCAGTTCTTC.

CDR3 amino acids: CATSDTGTSGRGGYQETQYF. CDR3 DNA: TGTGCCACCAGTGATACGGGGACTAGCGGGAGAGGGGGATATCAAGAGACCCAGTACTTC. The chain recombines TRBV24-1 with TRBJ2-5; 14 bases match TRBD2. The ends lost 3 bases at V and 2 bases at J; junction bases unmatched: 13. Germline V gene lookup returns CDR1 KGHDR and CDR2 SFDVKD. The CDR3 is 20 residues long.

The chain couples TRBV4-1 to TRBJ2-7, with TRBD2 matching over 9 bases. With V trimmed by 0 bases and J by 4 bases, 16 bases remained unmatched. Germline V gives CDR1 MGHRA, CDR2 YSYEKL. CDR3 size: 19 residues. CDR3 coding DNA: TGCGCCAGCAGCCAAGATGAGGGCCCCTACGATAGCGGGAGTTACGAGCAGTACTTC. Its translation: CASSQDEGPYDSGSYEQYF.

The table lists this clonotype with a few counts. The chain joins TRBV20-1 to TRBJ1-1, with D possibly being TRBD1 (5 bases). In germline, CDR1 is DFQATT, CDR2 SNEGSKA (reference sequence). The CDR3 totals 14 residues. V lost 3 bases and J lost 3, with 14 bases in between. The CDR3 loop reads CSASWARGDTEAFF. Written as DNA, the CDR3 is TGCAGTGCTAGCTGGGCCCGAGGGGACACTGAAGCTTTCTTT.

In its sample, this clonotype was seen a few times. The chain employs TRBV5-1 and TRBJ2-1, with 9 bases aligning to TRBD1. Germline CDR1 is SGHRS and CDR2 is YFSETQ. V dropped 4 bases and J dropped 9; count of bases not matched to a gene: 8. The CDR3 sequence is 14 residues long. In DNA form, the CDR3 reads TGCGCCAGCAGCACAGGACAGGGGACCTTTGAGCAGTTCTTC. Translating it yields CASSTGQGTFEQFF.

The rearrangement uses TRBV7-6 and TRBJ2-1; D remains ambiguous. The CDR3 runs to 13 residues. CDR1 is SGHVS and CDR2 is FNYEAQ in the germline V gene. The V end was cut by 3 bases, the J end by 5 bases, with 8 bases between. The CDR3 region has the DNA TGTGCCAGCAGCTTTTGGCAACACAATGAGCAGTTCTTC. This codes for CASSFWQHNEQFF.

V usage is TRBV5-1 and J usage is TRBJ2-2, with 12 bases aligning to TRBD2. The germline gives CDR1 SGHRS, CDR2 YFSETQ. The trim removed 0 bases at V and 2 bases at J, leaving 2 bases unmatched. This CDR3 region has 17 residues. Here the CDR3 reads CASSLGGLAGNTGELFF. As DNA, the CDR3 is TGCGCCAGCAGCTTGGGTGGACTAGCGGGAAACACCGGGGAGCTGTTTTTT.